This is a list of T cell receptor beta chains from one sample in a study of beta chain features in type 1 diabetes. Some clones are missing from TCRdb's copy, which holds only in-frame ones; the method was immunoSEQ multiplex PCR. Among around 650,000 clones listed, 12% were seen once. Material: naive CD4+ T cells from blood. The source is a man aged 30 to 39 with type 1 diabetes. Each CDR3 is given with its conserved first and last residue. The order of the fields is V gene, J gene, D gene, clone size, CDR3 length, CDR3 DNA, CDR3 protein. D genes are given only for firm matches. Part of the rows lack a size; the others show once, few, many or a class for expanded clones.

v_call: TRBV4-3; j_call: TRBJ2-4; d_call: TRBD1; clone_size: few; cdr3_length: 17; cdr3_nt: TGCGCCAGCAGCCATGCTACAGGGGGGTCGGCCAAAAACATTCAGTACTTC; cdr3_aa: CASSHATGGSAKNIQYF
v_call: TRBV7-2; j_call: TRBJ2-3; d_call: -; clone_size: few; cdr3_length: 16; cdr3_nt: TGTGCCAGCAGCTTAGATCGGGACAGCATAGGAGGGACGCAGTATTTT; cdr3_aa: CASSLDRDSIGGTQYF
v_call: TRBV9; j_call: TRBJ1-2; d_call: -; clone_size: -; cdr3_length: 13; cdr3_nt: TGTGCCAGCAGCGCCAATTCAGGGCAAGGCTACACCTTC; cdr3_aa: CASSANSGQGYTF
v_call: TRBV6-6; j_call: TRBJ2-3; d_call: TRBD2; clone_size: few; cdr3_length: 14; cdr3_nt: TGTGCCATCAAGACTAGCGGGGGGCCGGATACGCAGTATTTT; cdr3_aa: CAIKTSGGPDTQYF
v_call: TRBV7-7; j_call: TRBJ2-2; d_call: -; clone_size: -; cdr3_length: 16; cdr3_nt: TGTGCTAGCAGCTTAGAATCGGCATTGAACACCGGGGAGCTGTTTTTT; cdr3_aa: CASSLESALNTGELFF
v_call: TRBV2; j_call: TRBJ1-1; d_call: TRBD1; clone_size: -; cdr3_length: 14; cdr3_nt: TGTGCCAGCAAAGGCGACAGGGAGGACACTGAAGCTTTCTTT; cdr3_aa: CASKGDREDTEAFF
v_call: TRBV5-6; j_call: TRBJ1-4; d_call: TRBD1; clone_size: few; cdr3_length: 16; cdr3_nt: TGTGCCAGCAGCTTCACCTTTGGGACAGGGGACGAAAAACTGTTTTTT; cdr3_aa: CASSFTFGTGDEKLFF
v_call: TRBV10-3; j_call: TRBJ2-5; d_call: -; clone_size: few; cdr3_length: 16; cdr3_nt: TGTGCCATCAGTGAGTCGATCCGGCCCTACCAAGAGACCCAGTACTTC; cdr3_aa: CAISESIRPYQETQYF
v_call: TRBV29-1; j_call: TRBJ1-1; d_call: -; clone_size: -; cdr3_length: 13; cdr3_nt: TGCAGCGTCCGGGACTCTTTGAACACTGAAGCTTTCTTT; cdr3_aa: CSVRDSLNTEAFF
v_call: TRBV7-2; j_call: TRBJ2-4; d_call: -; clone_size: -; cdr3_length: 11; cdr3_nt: TGTGCCAGCAGCGAGGAAAACATTCAGTACTTC; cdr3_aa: CASSEENIQYF
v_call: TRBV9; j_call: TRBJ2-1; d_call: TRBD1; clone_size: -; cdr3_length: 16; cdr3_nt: TGTGCCAGCAGCGTAGGTTACCAGGGGGCCTACAATGAGCAGTTCTTC; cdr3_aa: CASSVGYQGAYNEQFF
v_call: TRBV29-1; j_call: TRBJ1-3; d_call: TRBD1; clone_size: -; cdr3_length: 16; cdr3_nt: TGCAGCGTTGAAGATCAAGGGGGCAGATCTGGAAACACCATATATTTT; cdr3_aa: CSVEDQGGRSGNTIYF
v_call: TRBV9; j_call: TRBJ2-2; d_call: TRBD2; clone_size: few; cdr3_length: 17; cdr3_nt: TGTGCCAGCAGCGCCCGGCGGGGGGTACGGGACACCGGGGAGCTGTTTTTT; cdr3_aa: CASSARRGVRDTGELFF
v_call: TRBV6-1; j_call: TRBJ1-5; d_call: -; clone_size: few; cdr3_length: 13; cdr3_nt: TGTGCCAGCAGTAGGACGGGAAATCAGCCCCAGCATTTT; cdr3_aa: CASSRTGNQPQHF
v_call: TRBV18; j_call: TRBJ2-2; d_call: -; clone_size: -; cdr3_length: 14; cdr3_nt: TGTGCCAGCTCACCGGAGGGACCCACCGGGGAGCTGTTTTTT; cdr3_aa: CASSPEGPTGELFF
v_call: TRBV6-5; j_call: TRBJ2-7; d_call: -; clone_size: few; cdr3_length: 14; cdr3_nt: TGTGCCAGCACCCGGTCCATGGGTAACTACGAGCAGTACTTC; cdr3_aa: CASTRSMGNYEQYF
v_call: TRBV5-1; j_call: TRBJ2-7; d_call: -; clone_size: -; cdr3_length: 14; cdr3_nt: TGCGCCTCAGCCCTCCCCTCGGGACAAGAAGGGCAGTACTTC; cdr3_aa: CASALPSGQEGQYF
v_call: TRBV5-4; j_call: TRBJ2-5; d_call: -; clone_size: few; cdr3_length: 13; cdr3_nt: TGTGCCAGCAGCTTGTTGAACGGGGAGACCCAGTACTTC; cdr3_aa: CASSLLNGETQYF
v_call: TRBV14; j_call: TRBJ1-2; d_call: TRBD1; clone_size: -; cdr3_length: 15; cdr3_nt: TGTGCCAGCAGCCCCCTGTCCAGGGGGGACTATGGCTACACCTTC; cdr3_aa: CASSPLSRGDYGYTF
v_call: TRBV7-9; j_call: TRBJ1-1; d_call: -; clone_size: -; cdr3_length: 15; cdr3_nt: TGTGCCAGCAGCTTTTGGGGATCCATGAACACTGAAGCTTTCTTT; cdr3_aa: CASSFWGSMNTEAFF
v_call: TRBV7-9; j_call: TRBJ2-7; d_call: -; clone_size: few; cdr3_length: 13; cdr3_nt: TGTGCCAGCAGCTTAGAGGCGGATTTGCAGCAGTACTTC; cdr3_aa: CASSLEADLQQYF
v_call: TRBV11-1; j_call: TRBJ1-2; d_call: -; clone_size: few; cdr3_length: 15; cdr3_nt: TGTGCCAGCAGCCCGGGGGGGCGAATTAACTATGGCTACACCTTC; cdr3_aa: CASSPGGRINYGYTF
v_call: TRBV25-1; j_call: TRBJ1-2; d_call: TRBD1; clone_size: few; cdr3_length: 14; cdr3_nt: TGTGCCAGCAGTTTTGGGACAGGGGGATTTGGCTACACCTTC; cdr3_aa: CASSFGTGGFGYTF
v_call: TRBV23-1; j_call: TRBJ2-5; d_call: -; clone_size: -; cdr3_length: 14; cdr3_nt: TGCGCCAGAGCCTCCTGGGGAGCCCCGGAGACCCAGTACTTC; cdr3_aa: CARASWGAPETQYF
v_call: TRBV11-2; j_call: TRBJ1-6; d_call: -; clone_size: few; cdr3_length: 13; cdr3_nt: TGTGCCAGCAGCTTAGTGGTTAGGGCACCCCTCCACTTT; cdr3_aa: CASSLVVRAPLHF
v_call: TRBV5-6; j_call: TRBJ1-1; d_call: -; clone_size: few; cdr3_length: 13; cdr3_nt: TGTGCCAGCAGCTGGTATCAGAACACTGAAGCTTTCTTT; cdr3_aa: CASSWYQNTEAFF
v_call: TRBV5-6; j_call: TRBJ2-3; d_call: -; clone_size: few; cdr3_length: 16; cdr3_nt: TGTGCCAGCAGCCTCCGGGTCTCTCCAAGCACAGATACGCAGTATTTT; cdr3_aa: CASSLRVSPSTDTQYF
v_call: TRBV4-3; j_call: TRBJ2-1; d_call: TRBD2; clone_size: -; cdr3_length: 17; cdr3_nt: TGCGCCAGCAGCCAAGGGCAGGGAGCGGGGGCCTACAATGAGCAGTTCTTC; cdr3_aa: CASSQGQGAGAYNEQFF
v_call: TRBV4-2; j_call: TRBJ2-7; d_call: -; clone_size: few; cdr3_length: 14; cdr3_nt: TGTGCCAGCAGCCAAGGCAGGGGGGCCTACGAGCAGTACTTC; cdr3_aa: CASSQGRGAYEQYF
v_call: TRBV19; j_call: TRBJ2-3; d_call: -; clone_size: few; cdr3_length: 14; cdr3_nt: TGTGCCAGTAGTATTAGGGCTCCCACAGATACGCAGTATTTT; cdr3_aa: CASSIRAPTDTQYF
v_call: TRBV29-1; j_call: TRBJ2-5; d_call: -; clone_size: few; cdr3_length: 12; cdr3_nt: TGCAGCGTTGAAAGGGGCCAAGAGACCCAGTACTTC; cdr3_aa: CSVERGQETQYF
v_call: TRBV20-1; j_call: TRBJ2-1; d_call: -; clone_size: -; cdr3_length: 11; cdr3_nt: TGCAGTGCTAGTTTCTACAATGAGCAGTTCTTC; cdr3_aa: CSASFYNEQFF
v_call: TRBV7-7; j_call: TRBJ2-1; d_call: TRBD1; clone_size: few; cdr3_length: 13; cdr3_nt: TGTGCCAGCAGCACTGGGACAGGGAGTGAGCAGTTCTTC; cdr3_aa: CASSTGTGSEQFF
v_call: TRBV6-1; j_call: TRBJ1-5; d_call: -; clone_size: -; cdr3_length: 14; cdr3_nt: TGTGCCAGCAGTGAATGGGCAGCCAATCAGCCCCAGCATTTT; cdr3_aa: CASSEWAANQPQHF
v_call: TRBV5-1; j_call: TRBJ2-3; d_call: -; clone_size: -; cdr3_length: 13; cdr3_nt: TGCGCCAGCAGCTCTATGGCAGAATATACGCAGTATTTT; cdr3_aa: CASSSMAEYTQYF
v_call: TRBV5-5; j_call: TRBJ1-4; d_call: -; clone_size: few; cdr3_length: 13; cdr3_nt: TGTGCCGGCAGCTTGGGCGAATTGGAAAAACTGTTTTTT; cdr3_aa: CAGSLGELEKLFF
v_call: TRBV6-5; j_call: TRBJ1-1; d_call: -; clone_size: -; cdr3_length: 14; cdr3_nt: TGTGCCAGCCTCCGGTCAACAGCGAACACTGAAGCTTTCTTT; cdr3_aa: CASLRSTANTEAFF
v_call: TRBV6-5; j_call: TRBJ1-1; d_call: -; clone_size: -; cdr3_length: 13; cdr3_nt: TGTGCCAGCAGACAACAGGGCAACACTGAAGCTTTCTTT; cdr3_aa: CASRQQGNTEAFF
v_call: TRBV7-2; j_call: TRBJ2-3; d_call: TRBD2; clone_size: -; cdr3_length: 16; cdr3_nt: TGTGCCAGCTTGGGACTAGCGGGGGGACTCACAGATACGCAGTATTTT; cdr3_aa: CASLGLAGGLTDTQYF
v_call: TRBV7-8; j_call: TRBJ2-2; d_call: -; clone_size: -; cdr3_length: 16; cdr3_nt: TGTGCCAGCAGCTTTCGACAGGTCCGAGACACCGGGGAGCTGTTTTTT; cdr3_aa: CASSFRQVRDTGELFF
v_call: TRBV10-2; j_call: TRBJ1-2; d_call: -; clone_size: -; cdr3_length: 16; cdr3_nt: TGCGCCAGCAGTAAATACAGGGAGGAGGGGTCCTATGGCTACACCTTC; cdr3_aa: CASSKYREEGSYGYTF
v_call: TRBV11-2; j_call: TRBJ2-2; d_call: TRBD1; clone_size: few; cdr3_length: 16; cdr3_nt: TGTGCCAGCAGCTTGACTCAGGGGGCGAACACCGGGGAGCTGTTTTTT; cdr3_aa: CASSLTQGANTGELFF
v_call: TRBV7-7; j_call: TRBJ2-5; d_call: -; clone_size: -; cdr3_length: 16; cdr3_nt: TGTGCTAGCAGCTTACATTACAGCACGTCGGGGGAGACCCAGTACTTC; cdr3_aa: CASSLHYSTSGETQYF
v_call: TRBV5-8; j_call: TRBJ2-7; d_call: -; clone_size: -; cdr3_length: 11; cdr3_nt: TGTGCCAGCAGTTCGCACTACGAGCAGTACTTC; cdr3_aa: CASSSHYEQYF
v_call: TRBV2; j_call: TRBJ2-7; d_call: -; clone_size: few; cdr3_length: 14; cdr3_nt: TGTGCCAGCAGAGACGACAGCCCATACTACGAGCAGTACTTC; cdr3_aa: CASRDDSPYYEQYF
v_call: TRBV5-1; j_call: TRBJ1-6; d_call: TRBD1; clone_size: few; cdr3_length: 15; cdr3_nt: TGCGCCAGCAGCTTCATACAGGGGGTTACTTCACCCCTCCACTTT; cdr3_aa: CASSFIQGVTSPLHF